This entry is about one T cell receptor (beta chain). The data were produced by immunoSEQ multiplex PCR, yet TCRdb's version contains in-frame clones alone and is incomplete. The sample yields 30,000 to 35,000 clones, 83% seen once. This entry is derived from a study of blood T cell repertoires in COVID-19. Study-wide background: Sites across the United States, Italy and Spain contributed samples from acute and convalescent COVID-19.

CDR3 length: 16 residues. Germline CDR1 SGHNT, CDR2 YYREEE (reference sequence). Trimming removed 3 bases from V and 1 base from J; junction bases left unmatched: 5. The sequencing sample was made of peripheral blood. The V call is TRBV5-4, the J call TRBJ2-5, with TRBD1 identical over 11 bases. This sequence originates from a middle-aged man with acute or convalescent COVID-19. The CDR3: CASSSGTGGSQETQYF. CDR3 sequence (DNA): TGTGCCAGCAGCTCCGGGACAGGGGGAAGCCAAGAGACCCAGTACTTC.